This T cell receptor beta chain was identified in a study of OX40 agonist ivuxolimab in advanced cancers. For the study at large: An agonistic anti-OX40 (CD134) antibody, ivuxolimab, was used to treat the patients. Dosing consisted of intravenous ivuxolimab at 0.01 to 10 mg/kg every 2 weeks. The dose-escalation cohort was approximately 85% male, with a mean age of around 60 years, ranging about 23 to 80.

Generated by immunoSEQ multiplex PCR, the TCRdb table keeps only in-frame clones and is missing some. The table lists 20,000 or so clones, under 90% of them singletons. The CDR3 spans 16 residues. From germline, CDR1 is SQVTM and CDR2 ANQGSEA. Trimming stripped 2 bases from V and 5 bases from J, with 18 bases between. The chain uses TRBV29-1 and TRBJ2-2; either TRBD1 or TRBD2 may supply D (6 bases each). This sequence was found in an adult with an advanced solid tumor such as melanoma, head and neck, liver or kidney cancer. The specimen comprised CD4+ or CD8+ T cells sorted from blood, sampled in a trial of the OX40 agonist ivuxolimab. The CDR3 spells CSVEIPGARATGELFF. The DNA for the CDR3 is TGCAGCGTTGAAATTCCGGGGGCAAGAGCGACCGGGGAGCTGTTTTTT.